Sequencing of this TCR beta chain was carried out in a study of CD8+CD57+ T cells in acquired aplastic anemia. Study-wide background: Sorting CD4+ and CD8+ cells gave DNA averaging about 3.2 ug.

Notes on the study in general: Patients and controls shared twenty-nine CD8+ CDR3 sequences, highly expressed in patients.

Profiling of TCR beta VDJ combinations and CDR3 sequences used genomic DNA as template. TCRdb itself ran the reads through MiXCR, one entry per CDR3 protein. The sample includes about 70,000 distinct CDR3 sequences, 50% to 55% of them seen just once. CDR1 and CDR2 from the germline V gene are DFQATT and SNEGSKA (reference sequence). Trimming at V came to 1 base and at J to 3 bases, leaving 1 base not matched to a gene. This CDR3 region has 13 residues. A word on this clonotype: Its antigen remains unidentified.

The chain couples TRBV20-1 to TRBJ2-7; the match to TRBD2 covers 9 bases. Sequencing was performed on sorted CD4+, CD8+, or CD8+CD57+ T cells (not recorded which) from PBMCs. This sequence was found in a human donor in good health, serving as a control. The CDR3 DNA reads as TGCAGTGCTAGAGGACTAGCGGACTACGAGCAGTACTTC. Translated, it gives CSARGLADYEQYF.